This T cell receptor beta chain was recovered during a study of metastatic and nonmetastatic thyroid tumors. Across the study: Comparison of repertoires was carried out across blood and tumor or nodule tissue from malignant and benign thyroid patients.

This clone was picked up many times. No antigen is known for it. Each patient came to thyroid surgery without any prior treatment (of any kind). Trimming pared 5 bases from V and 7 bases from J, leaving 12 bases between. Germline CDR1 is SEHNR and CDR2 is FQNEAQ (reference sequence). The CDR3 has 13 residues. Study processing details: Clinicopathological groups of papillary thyroid cancer showed CDR3 differences that were used to build a distant-metastasis classifier. TCRdb called clones again from the PCR reads with MiXCR. The V and J calls and clone size come from TCRdb's table, not from the authors' own analysis. Of some 22,000 clones listed, approximately 20% were seen once; the top ten hold roughly 21%. Overall study results and limits: Benign nodules were reported to have significantly lower TCR beta diversity than malignant thyroid tumors, in blood and tumor.

Sample: blood. V is TRBV7-9 and J is TRBJ2-1; D unclear. The sequence was obtained from a male donor with papillary thyroid cancer or a benign thyroid nodule (not recorded which). Some clones in this sample may be carry-over from other donors' samples. The CDR3 region is CASSPFGVNEQFF. DNA of the CDR3: TGTGCCAGCAGCCCCTTTGGCGTGAATGAGCAGTTCTTC.